The rows below give T cell receptor beta chains drawn from one sample of a study of T cells in localized non-small cell lung cancer. Assay used: immunoSEQ multiplex PCR; TCRdb lists only in-frame clones, some missing. Here the sample spans some 64,000 clones, approximately 87% being singletons. The starting material was peripheral blood, obtained before any cancer treatment. The receptors were gathered from a woman aged 40-75 years with stage I lung adenocarcinoma. The CDR3 runs from the conserved cysteine through the conserved F or W. D genes are given only for firm matches. Clone size is stated in some rows and not others, as once, few, many or a class when expanded.

cdr3_aa | cdr3_nt | d_call | v_call | clone_size | j_call
CASSSLGTGYDEQYF | TGTGCCAGCAGCTCCCTCGGGACAGGGTACGACGAGCAGTACTTC | TRBD1 | TRBV7-6 | . | TRBJ2-7
CATQSTAHSNQPQHF | TGTGCCACCCAGAGCACGGCTCATAGCAATCAGCCCCAGCATTTT | . | TRBV2 | once | TRBJ1-5
CASSFRGRSTYNSPLHF | TGTGCCAGCAGTTTCAGGGGCAGGTCGACTTATAATTCACCCCTCCACTTT | . | TRBV27 | . | TRBJ1-6
CATSRELGEVAKNIQYF | TGTGCCACCAGCAGAGAATTGGGGGAGGTAGCCAAAAACATTCAGTACTTC | . | TRBV15 | once | TRBJ2-4
CASSQDLSGVLPGNTIYF | TGCGCCAGCAGCCAAGATCTTTCAGGGGTACTGCCTGGAAACACCATATATTTT | . | TRBV4-3 | . | TRBJ1-3
CASSHPTETVNYGYTF | TGTGCCAGCAGCCATCCGACAGAAACCGTAAACTATGGCTACACCTTC | . | TRBV4-2 | . | TRBJ1-2
CASSPRPGYTF | TGTGCCAGCAGCCCGAGGCCTGGCTACACCTTC | . | TRBV27 | . | TRBJ1-2
CASSRDGSYTEAFF | TGTGCCAGCAGCCGCGACGGGAGCTACACTGAAGCTTTCTTT | . | TRBV7-9 | . | TRBJ1-1
CAWTAPGTWPGNTIYF | TGTGCCTGGACGGCCCCCGGGACCTGGCCGGGAAACACCATATATTTT | . | TRBV30 | . | TRBJ1-3
CASSLWRGISSGNTIYF | TGTGCCAGCAGCTTGTGGCGGGGGATCAGCTCTGGAAACACCATATATTTT | . | TRBV5-6 | . | TRBJ1-3
CASSLSGGRNEQFF | TGTGCCAGCAGTTTATCGGGGGGACGCAATGAGCAGTTCTTC | . | TRBV27 | . | TRBJ2-1
CASSSLGTGAYNEQFF | TGTGCCAGCAGTTCTCTCGGGACAGGGGCCTACAATGAGCAGTTCTTC | TRBD1 | TRBV27 | . | TRBJ2-1
CASSLALTGNQPQHF | TGTGCCAGCAGCTTGGCGCTGACAGGCAATCAGCCCCAGCATTTT | . | TRBV5-6 | . | TRBJ1-5
CASSSPGQSLHF | TGTGCCAGCAGCTCACCGGGACAGAGTCTCCACTTT | TRBD1 | TRBV7-8 | few | TRBJ1-6
CSARGSGAAFF | TGCAGTGCTAGAGGGTCCGGGGCAGCTTTCTTT | . | TRBV20-1 | . | TRBJ1-1
CASSLLGLGNQPQHF | TGTGCCAGCAGCTTGTTGGGGCTAGGCAATCAGCCCCAGCATTTT | . | TRBV5-6 | . | TRBJ1-5
CASREDSITEAFF | TGCGCCAGCCGAGAGGACAGTATCACTGAAGCTTTCTTT | . | TRBV5-1 | . | TRBJ1-1
CASNGAGQPQHF | TGTGCCAGCAATGGGGCAGGTCAGCCCCAGCATTTT | . | TRBV6-6 | . | TRBJ1-5
CASSSLPQKDRPPQHF | TGTGCCAGCAGTTCCCTACCTCAAAAGGACAGGCCGCCCCAGCATTTT | TRBD1 | TRBV28 | . | TRBJ1-5
CASGKGTSGDSTDTQYF | TGTGCTAGTGGTAAAGGGACTAGCGGGGACAGCACAGATACGCAGTATTTT | TRBD2 | TRBV12-5 | once | TRBJ2-3
CASSPNTWETQYF | TGCGCCAGCAGCCCTAATACTTGGGAGACCCAGTACTTC | . | TRBV5-1 | once | TRBJ2-5
CASSHAHGNYGYTF | TGCGCCAGCAGCCATGCCCACGGGAACTATGGCTACACCTTC | . | TRBV4-1 | . | TRBJ1-2
CASSNLGRVKTNYGYTF | TGTGCCAGCAGCAATCTGGGGCGGGTTAAGACTAACTATGGCTACACCTTC | . | TRBV21-1 | . | TRBJ1-2
CASSLSEDTQYF | TGTGCCAGCAGTTTATCCGAAGATACGCAGTATTTT | . | TRBV28 | . | TRBJ2-3
CASSIVGAGGPGGTDTQYF | TGTGCCAGTAGTATAGTGGGAGCGGGGGGACCCGGGGGCACAGATACGCAGTATTTT | TRBD2 | TRBV19 | . | TRBJ2-3
CASSLMGQETEAFF | TGTGCCAGCAGCTTGATGGGACAGGAGACTGAAGCTTTCTTT | TRBD1 | TRBV11-2 | . | TRBJ1-1
CAWSYRGGYGYTF | TGTGCCTGGAGCTACAGGGGAGGGTATGGCTACACCTTC | TRBD1 | TRBV30 | . | TRBJ1-2
CSATSGTGDYTGELFF | TGCAGCGCCACTTCCGGGACAGGGGACTACACCGGGGAGCTGTTTTTT | TRBD1 | TRBV29-1 | . | TRBJ2-2
CASSPGGHETQYF | TGTGCCAGCAGTCCTGGGGGGCACGAGACCCAGTACTTC | . | TRBV6-5 | . | TRBJ2-5
CASEQGQSMGYGYTF | TGTGCCAGCGAGCAGGGTCAATCGATGGGTTATGGCTACACCTTC | . | TRBV6-1 | . | TRBJ1-2
CASSLSGTGEALVDTQYF | TGTGCCAGCTCACTTTCCGGGACAGGGGAGGCGTTGGTAGATACGCAGTATTTT | TRBD1 | TRBV18 | . | TRBJ2-3
CASSMPPTGNYGYTF | TGTGCCAGTAGTATGCCCCCGACAGGCAACTATGGCTACACCTTC | . | TRBV19 | . | TRBJ1-2
CASITIGGVRQQYF | TGTGCCAGCATTACCATAGGGGGGGTCCGCCAGCAGTACTTC | . | TRBV6-1 | . | TRBJ2-7
CASSSRSRDGRSEQFF | TGTGCCAGCAGCTCTAGATCGAGAGACGGGAGGAGTGAGCAGTTCTTC | TRBD2 | TRBV11-2 | . | TRBJ2-1
CASSGETQYF | TGCGCCAGCAGCGGAGAGACCCAGTACTTC | . | TRBV5-1 | once | TRBJ2-5
CASSPGTDTQYF | TGTGCCAGCTCACCAGGCACAGATACGCAGTATTTT | . | TRBV18 | . | TRBJ2-3
CASSFSGEAYEQYF | TGCGCCAGCAGTTTTAGCGGGGAGGCATACGAGCAGTACTTC | TRBD2 | TRBV5-1 | few | TRBJ2-7
CASIPLGIGTEAFF | TGTGCCAGTATACCACTAGGGATCGGCACTGAAGCTTTCTTT | . | TRBV19 | . | TRBJ1-1
CASSTPEGGATDTQYF | TGTGCCAGCAGTACCCCAGAGGGTGGGGCCACAGATACGCAGTATTTT | . | TRBV28 | . | TRBJ2-3
CASTQWGDEQYF | TGTGCCAGCACCCAATGGGGGGACGAGCAGTACTTC | . | TRBV2 | . | TRBJ2-7
CATAGREKLFF | TGTGCCACGGCGGGGAGGGAAAAACTGTTTTTT | . | TRBV28 | . | TRBJ1-4
CASSSRTRTVSYEQYF | TGTGCCAGCAGTTCAAGGACTAGGACAGTCTCCTACGAGCAGTACTTC | . | TRBV27 | . | TRBJ2-7
CASSHPWPRTGEKLFF | TGTGCCAGCAGCCACCCCTGGCCTAGAACTGGTGAAAAACTGTTTTTT | . | TRBV4-2 | . | TRBJ1-4
CASTLRYNSPLHF | TGTGCCAGCACCTTGCGGTATAATTCACCCCTCCACTTT | . | TRBV27 | . | TRBJ1-6
CASSLDAGSGYGYTF | TGTGCCAGCAGCTTAGACGCCGGTTCAGGCTATGGCTACACCTTC | . | TRBV7-6 | . | TRBJ1-2
CASSFAGGLGTEAFF | TGTGCCAGCAGCTTTGCAGGGGGGTTGGGGACTGAAGCTTTCTTT | TRBD1 | TRBV7-8 | . | TRBJ1-1
CASLSAMNTEAFF | TGTGCCAGCCTCTCGGCGATGAACACTGAAGCTTTCTTT | . | TRBV27 | few | TRBJ1-1
CASSSNLRDRTYEQYF | TGTGCCAGCAGTTCAAACCTTCGGGACAGGACCTACGAGCAGTACTTC | TRBD1 | TRBV27 | . | TRBJ2-7
CASSLGQGAYTEAFF | TGTGCCAGCAGTTTAGGGCAGGGGGCATATACTGAAGCTTTCTTT | TRBD1 | TRBV28 | once | TRBJ1-1
CASSLASEGHPPYEQYF | TGTGCCAGCAGCTTAGCGTCAGAAGGACATCCACCCTACGAGCAGTACTTC | . | TRBV7-9 | . | TRBJ2-7
CASSSGPNYEQYF | TGTGCCAGCAGCTCGGGACCTAACTACGAGCAGTACTTC | . | TRBV7-6 | . | TRBJ2-7
CASSYSSGSGNTIYF | TGTGCCAGCAGTTACTCTTCGGGCTCTGGAAACACCATATATTTT | . | TRBV6-5 | . | TRBJ1-3
CASSPDQPLNSPLHF | TGTGCCAGCTCACCAGATCAGCCCCTGAATTCACCCCTCCACTTT | . | TRBV18 | few | TRBJ1-6
CATFPGGADYGYTF | TGTGCCACCTTTCCAGGGGGCGCAGACTATGGCTACACCTTC | TRBD1 | TRBV19 | . | TRBJ1-2
CASSLRLNTGELFF | TGTGCCAGCAGCTTAAGGTTGAACACCGGGGAGCTGTTTTTT | . | TRBV7-2 | . | TRBJ2-2